These T cell receptor beta chains were read from a single sample in a study of early T cells in non-severe SARS-CoV-2 infection. TCRdb reprocessed the 5' RACE reads with MiXCR, giving one entry per CDR3 protein. The sample consists of some 80,000 distinct CDR3 sequences, roughly 15% of them appearing once. Specimen: whole blood. Every receptor here comes from an adult who was a healthcare worker with PCR-confirmed SARS-CoV-2 infection or an uninfected control (not recorded which). Both conserved end residues are part of each CDR3. Fields, in order: V gene, J gene, CDR3 protein.

>TRBV27|TRBJ2-7
CASSAVPPGTSAYEQYF
>TRBV6-6|TRBJ2-7
CASSYLIMGGGYSYEQYF
>TRBV6-2/TRBV6-3|TRBJ2-1
CASRPAGAVSSEQFF
>TRBV10-3|TRBJ2-5
CATEPGPAETQYF
>TRBV15|TRBJ1-6
CATSRMTGTANSPLHF
>TRBV28|TRBJ2-1
CASSEREQFF
>TRBV2|TRBJ2-7
CVSALAFYEQYF
>TRBV7-9|TRBJ1-4
CASSLVGDEKLFF
>TRBV6-5|TRBJ2-7
CASSSSREQYF
>TRBV9|TRBJ2-4
CASSASQGAKNIQYF
>TRBV20-1|TRBJ2-3
CSARVVGVDTQYF
>TRBV12-3/TRBV12-4|TRBJ1-1
CASSLQGRGKTEAFF
>TRBV10-1|TRBJ2-3
CASSEGGTTDTQYF
>TRBV5-6|TRBJ2-7
CASSRRTSGTYEQYF
>TRBV5-1|TRBJ1-1
CASTPGLQNTEAFF
>TRBV5-4|TRBJ2-7
CASSLHSSYEQYF
>TRBV2|TRBJ1-2
CASCFGLSYGYTF
>TRBV7-9|TRBJ2-1
CASGSGTGTYNEQFF
>TRBV19|TRBJ2-7
CASSRTSGTGYEQYF
>TRBV11-1|TRBJ2-5
CASSSTSGRQTQYF
>TRBV11-2|TRBJ1-1
CASSAVIKNTEAFF
>TRBV10-3|TRBJ2-3
CAISEGSLGTDTQYF
>TRBV10-3|TRBJ1-4
CAISETGAKLFF
>TRBV24-1|TRBJ2-7
CATGVHGSSYEQYF
>TRBV7-9|TRBJ1-2
CASSSGRTGVYGYTF
>TRBV5-6|TRBJ1-1
CASSLTTGPNTEAFF
>TRBV5-6|TRBJ2-4
CASSRLAGDKNIQYF
>TRBV29-1|TRBJ1-1
CSVGQATEAFF
>TRBV5-5|TRBJ2-7
CASSTQGADEQYF